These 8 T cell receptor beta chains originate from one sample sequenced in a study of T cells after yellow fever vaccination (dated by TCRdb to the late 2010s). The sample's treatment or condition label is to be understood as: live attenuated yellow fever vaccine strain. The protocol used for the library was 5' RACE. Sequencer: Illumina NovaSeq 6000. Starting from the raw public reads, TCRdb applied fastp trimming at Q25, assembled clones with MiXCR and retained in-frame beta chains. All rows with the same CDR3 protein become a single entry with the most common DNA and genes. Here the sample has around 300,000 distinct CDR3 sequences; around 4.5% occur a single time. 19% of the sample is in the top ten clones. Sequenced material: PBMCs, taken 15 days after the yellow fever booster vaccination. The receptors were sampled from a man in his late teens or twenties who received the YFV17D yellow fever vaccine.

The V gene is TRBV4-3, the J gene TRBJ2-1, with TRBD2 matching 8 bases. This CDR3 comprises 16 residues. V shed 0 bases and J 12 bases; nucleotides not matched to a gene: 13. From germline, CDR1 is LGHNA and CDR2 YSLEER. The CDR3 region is CASSQDRAGGRGRQFF. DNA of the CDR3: TGCGCCAGCAGCCAAGATAGGGCGGGGGGCCGGGGGAGGCAGTTCTTC.

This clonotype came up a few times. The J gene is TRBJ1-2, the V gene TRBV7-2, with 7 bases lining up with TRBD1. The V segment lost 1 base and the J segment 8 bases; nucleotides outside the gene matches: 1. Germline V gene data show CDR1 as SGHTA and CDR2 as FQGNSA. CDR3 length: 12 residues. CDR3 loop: CASSLEQGGYTF. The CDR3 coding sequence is TGTGCCAGCAGCTTAGAACAGGGGGGCTACACCTTC. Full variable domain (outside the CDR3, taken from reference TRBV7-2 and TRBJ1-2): GAGVSQSPSNKVTEKGKDVELRCDPISGHTALYWYRQSLGQGLEFLIYFQGNSAPDKSGLPSDRFSAERTGGSVSTLTIQRTQQEDSAVYLCASSLEQGGYTFGSGTRLTVV.

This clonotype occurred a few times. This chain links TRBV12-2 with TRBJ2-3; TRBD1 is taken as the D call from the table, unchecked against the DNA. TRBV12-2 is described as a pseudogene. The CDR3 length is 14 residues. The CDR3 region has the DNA TGTGCACCGTCATGTTGCCAGCGCCTAGATACGCAGTATTTT. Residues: CAPSCCQRLDTQYF.

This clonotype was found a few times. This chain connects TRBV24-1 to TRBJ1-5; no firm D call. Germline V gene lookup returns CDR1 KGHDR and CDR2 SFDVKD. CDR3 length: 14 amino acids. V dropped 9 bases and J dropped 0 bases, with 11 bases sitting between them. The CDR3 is CATSESASNQPQHF. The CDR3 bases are TGTGCCACCTCGGAATCTGCTAGCAATCAGCCCCAGCATTTT.

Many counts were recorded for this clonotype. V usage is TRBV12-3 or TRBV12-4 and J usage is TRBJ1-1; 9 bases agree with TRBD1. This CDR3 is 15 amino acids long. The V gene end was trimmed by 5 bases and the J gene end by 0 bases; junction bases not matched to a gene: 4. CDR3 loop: CASSAWTGVNTEAFF. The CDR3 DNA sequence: TGTGCCAGCAGTGCATGGACAGGGGTGAACACTGAAGCTTTCTTT.

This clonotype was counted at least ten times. The CDR3 is CASSPVGGIEAFF. CDR3 sequence (DNA): TGTGCCAGCAGTCCCGTTGGGGGAATTGAAGCTTTCTTT. V and J are TRBV6-6 and TRBJ1-1; maybe TRBD1 (5 bases). Germline V gene data show CDR1 as MNHNY and CDR2 as SVGAGI (reference sequence). This CDR3 has 13 amino acids. V dropped 5 bases and J dropped 7 bases, with 14 bases sitting between them.

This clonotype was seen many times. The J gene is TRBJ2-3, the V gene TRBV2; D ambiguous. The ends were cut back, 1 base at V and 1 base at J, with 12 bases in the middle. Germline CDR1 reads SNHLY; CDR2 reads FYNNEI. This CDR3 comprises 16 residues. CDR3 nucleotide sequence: TGTGCCAGCAGTGAAGGGAACCGCCGGGGCACAGATACGCAGTATTTT. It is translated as CASSEGNRRGTDTQYF.

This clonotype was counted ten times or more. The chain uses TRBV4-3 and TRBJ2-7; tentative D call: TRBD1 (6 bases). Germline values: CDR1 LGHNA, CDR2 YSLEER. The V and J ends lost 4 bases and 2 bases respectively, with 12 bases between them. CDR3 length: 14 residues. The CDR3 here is CASSRRTEAYEQYF. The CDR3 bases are TGCGCCAGCAGCCGACGGACAGAAGCCTACGAGCAGTACTTC.